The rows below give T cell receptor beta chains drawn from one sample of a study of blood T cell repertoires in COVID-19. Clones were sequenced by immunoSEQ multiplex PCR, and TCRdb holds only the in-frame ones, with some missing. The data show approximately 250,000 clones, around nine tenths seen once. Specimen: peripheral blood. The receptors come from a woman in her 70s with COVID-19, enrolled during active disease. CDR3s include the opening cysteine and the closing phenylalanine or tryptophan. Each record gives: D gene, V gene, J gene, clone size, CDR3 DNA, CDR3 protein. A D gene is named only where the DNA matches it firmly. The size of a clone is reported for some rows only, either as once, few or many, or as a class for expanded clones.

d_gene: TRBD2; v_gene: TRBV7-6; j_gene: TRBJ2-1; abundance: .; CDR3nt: TGTGCCAGCAGCCCGGGACTAGCTAGCAATGAGCAGTTCTTC; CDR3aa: CASSPGLASNEQFF
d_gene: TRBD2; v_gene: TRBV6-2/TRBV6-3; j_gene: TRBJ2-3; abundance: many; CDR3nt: TGTGCCAGCAGCCACTACCGGGCTAGCGGTCTTTTAGATACGCAGTATTTT; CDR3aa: CASSHYRASGLLDTQYF
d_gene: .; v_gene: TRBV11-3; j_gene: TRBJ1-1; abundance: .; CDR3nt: TGTGCCAGCAGCCGACAAACTGGAGGTGGTGAAGCTTTCTTT; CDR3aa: CASSRQTGGGEAFF
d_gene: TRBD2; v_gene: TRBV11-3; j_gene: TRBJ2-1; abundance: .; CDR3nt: TGTGCCAGCGGGAGGGCCGACGAGCAGTTCTTC; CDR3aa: CASGRADEQFF
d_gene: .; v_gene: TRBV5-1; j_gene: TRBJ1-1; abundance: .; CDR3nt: TGCGCCAGCAAACCTCTCGGGGGGGATGAAGCTTTCTTT; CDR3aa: CASKPLGGDEAFF
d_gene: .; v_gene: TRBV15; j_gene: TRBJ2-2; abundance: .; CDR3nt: TGTGCCACCAGCAGAGTACCACGGGTCGGTTACGGGGAGCTGTTTTTT; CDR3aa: CATSRVPRVGYGELFF
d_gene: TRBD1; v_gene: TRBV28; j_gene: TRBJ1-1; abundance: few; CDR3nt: TGTGCCATCCAGGGGGGAAACACTGAAGCTTTCTTT; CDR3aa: CAIQGGNTEAFF
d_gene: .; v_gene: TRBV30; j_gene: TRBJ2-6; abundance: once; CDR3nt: TGTGCCTGGACCCGTTTTATGTTGGGGCAGGGTGGCACTGGGGCCAACGTCCTGACTTTC; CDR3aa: CAWTRFMLGQGGTGANVLTF
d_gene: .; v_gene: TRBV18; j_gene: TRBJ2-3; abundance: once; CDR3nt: TGTGCCAGCTCACTTCCACTAGCTTTAGTCTCAGATACGCAGTATTTT; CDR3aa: CASSLPLALVSDTQYF
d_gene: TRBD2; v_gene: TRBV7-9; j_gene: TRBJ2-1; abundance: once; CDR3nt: TGTGCCAGCAGCCAAAGCGGGAGGCCGGGGAATGAGCAGTTCTTC; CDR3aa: CASSQSGRPGNEQFF
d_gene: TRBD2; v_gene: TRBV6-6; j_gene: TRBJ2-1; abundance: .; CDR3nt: TGTGCCAGCAGTGATGGACTAGCAGGGGTAAATGAGCAGTTCTTC; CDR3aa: CASSDGLAGVNEQFF
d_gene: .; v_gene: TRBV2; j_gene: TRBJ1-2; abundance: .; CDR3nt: TGTGCCAGTAGACAGGCGGGTGGCTACACCTTC; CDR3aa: CASRQAGGYTF
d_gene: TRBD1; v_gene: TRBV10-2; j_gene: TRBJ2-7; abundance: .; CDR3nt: TGCGCCAGCAGATTAACAGGGGGCGGCTCCGGGGAGTACTTC; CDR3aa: CASRLTGGGSGEYF
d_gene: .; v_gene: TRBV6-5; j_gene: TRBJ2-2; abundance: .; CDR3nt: TGTGCCAGCAGTTACCAGACAACAGGGTCCAACGGGGAGCTGTTTTTT; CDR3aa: CASSYQTTGSNGELFF
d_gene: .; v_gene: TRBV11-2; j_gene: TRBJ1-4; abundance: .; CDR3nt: TGTGCCAGCAGCCTGGGGTGGTGCCAGGGTAAGGCTACTAATGAAAAACTGTTTTTT; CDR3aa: CASSLGWCQGKATNEKLFF
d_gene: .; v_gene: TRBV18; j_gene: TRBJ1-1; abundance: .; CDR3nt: TGTGCCAGCTCACCGAAGGACTTTTCGGCTTTCTTT; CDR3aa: CASSPKDFSAFF
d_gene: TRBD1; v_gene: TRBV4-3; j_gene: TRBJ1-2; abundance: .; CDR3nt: TGCGCCAGCAGCCAAGAGGGGACAGGGAACTATGGCTACACCTTC; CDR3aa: CASSQEGTGNYGYTF
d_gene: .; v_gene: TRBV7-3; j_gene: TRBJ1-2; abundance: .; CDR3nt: TGTGCCAGCAGCTTAACGGCGGGCTATGGCTACACCTTC; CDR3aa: CASSLTAGYGYTF
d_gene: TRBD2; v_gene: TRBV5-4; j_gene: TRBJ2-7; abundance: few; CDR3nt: TGTGCCAGCAGCTTTAGCGGGAGGGTCGACGAGCAGTACTTC; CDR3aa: CASSFSGRVDEQYF
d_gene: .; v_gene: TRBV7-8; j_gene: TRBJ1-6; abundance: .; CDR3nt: TGTGCCAGCAGCTTAGACAGGGCAGGGTCACCCCTCCACTTT; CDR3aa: CASSLDRAGSPLHF
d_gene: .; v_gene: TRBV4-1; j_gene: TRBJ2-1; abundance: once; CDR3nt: TGCGCCAGCAGCCAACAAGGTGGGGGGAGGAACAATGAGCAGTTCTTC; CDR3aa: CASSQQGGGRNNEQFF
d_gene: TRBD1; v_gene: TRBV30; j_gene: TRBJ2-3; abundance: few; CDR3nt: TGTGCCTGGACAGGGGGTATGGCAGATACGCAGTATTTT; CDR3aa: CAWTGGMADTQYF
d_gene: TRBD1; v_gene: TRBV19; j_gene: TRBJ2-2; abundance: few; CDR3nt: TGTGCCAGTAGTATTCGTTTAACAGGGGTGAACACCGGGGAGCTGTTTTTT; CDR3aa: CASSIRLTGVNTGELFF
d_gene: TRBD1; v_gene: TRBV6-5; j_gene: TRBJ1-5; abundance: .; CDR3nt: TGTGCCAGCAGTTTTACAGGGGTGCACCAGCCCCAGCATTTT; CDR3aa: CASSFTGVHQPQHF
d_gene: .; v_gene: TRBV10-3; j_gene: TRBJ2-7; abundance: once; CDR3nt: TGTGCCATCAGCGGACAGTCACTCTCCTACGAGCAGTACTTC; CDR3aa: CAISGQSLSYEQYF
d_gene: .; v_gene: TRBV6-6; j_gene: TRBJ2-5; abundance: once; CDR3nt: TGTGCCAGCAGCCGGGACTCCCAAGAGACCCAGTACTTC; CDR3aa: CASSRDSQETQYF
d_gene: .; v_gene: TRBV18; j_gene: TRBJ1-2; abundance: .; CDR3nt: TGTGCCAGCTCACCGTCACCGAAGGGAGAGGTTGGCTACACCTTC; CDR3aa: CASSPSPKGEVGYTF
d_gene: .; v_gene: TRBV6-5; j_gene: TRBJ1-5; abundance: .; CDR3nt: TGTGCCAGCAGCCAGTCAGGGTTGAGTCAGCCCCAGCATTTT; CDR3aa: CASSQSGLSQPQHF
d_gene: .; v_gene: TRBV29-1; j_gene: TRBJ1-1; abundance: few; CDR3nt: TGCAGCGTTCAGGATGGCCAGATGAACACTGAAGCTTTCTTT; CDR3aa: CSVQDGQMNTEAFF
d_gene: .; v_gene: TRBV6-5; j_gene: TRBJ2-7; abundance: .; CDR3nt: TGTGCCAGCAGAGTGTACAGGCAAGGGGGCGAGCAGTACTTC; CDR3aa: CASRVYRQGGEQYF
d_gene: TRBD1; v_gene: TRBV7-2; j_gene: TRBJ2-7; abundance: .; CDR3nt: TGTGCCAGCAGCCGGGGACAGGGTACCTACGAGCAGTACTTC; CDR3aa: CASSRGQGTYEQYF
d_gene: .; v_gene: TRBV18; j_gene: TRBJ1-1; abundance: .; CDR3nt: TGTGCCAGCTCCGGAGGGACGGCCGAAAACACTGAAGCTTTCTTT; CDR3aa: CASSGGTAENTEAFF
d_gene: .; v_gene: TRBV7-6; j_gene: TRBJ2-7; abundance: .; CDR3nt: TGTGCCAGCAGCCCGGGGTGGGAGCAGTACTTC; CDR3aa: CASSPGWEQYF
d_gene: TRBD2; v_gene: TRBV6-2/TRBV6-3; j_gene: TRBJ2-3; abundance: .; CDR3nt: TGTGCCAGCAGTCTGAGCGGGAGAGGGGCTTTAACGCAGTATTTT; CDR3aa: CASSLSGRGALTQYF
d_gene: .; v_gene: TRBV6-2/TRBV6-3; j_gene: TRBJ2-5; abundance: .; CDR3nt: TGTGCCAGCAGTTACGATGCTAGCGCCAGAGAGACCCAGTACTTC; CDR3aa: CASSYDASARETQYF
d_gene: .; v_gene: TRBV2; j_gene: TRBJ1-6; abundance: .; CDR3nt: TGTGCCAGCAGTGAAGGTGCAGGGGATGGCAATTCACCCCTCCACTTT; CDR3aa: CASSEGAGDGNSPLHF
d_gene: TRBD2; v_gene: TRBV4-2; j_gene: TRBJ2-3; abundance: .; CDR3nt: TGTGCCAGCAGCCAAGATACTCTTCCCAGCGGGGGACCTAGCACAGATACGCAGTATTTT; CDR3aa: CASSQDTLPSGGPSTDTQYF
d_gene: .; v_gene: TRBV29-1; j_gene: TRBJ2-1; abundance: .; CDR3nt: TGCAGCGTTGGAGGGAGCTCCTACAATGAGCAGTTCTTC; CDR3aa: CSVGGSSYNEQFF
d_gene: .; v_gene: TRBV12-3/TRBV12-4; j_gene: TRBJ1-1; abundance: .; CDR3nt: TGTGCCAGCAGGGCCCAGCGGAACACTGAAGCTTTCTTT; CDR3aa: CASRAQRNTEAFF
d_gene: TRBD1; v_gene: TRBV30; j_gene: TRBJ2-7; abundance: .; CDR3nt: TGTGCCTGGAGTGGACAGGGGGCAACCACCTACGAGCAGTACTTC; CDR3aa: CAWSGQGATTYEQYF
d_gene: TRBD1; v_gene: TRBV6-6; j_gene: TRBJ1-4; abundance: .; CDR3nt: TGTGCCAGCCTCTCCGGACAGGGCGGTGAAAAACTGTTTTTT; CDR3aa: CASLSGQGGEKLFF
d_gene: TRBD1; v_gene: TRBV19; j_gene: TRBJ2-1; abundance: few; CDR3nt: TGTGCCAGTAGTATCTCCGGGACAGGGCGCAATGAGCAGTTCTTC; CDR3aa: CASSISGTGRNEQFF